The entry that follows covers one T cell receptor beta chain sequence. Its matching antigen is unknown. This sample is part of a study of post-analysis software for immune sequencing data. On the study more broadly: The disease courses spanned relapsing-remitting, secondary progressive and progressive-relapsing forms of multiple sclerosis.

Unique molecular identifiers tagged the TCR beta cDNA libraries. Starting from roughly 1.1 to 9.2 million T cells, the study yielded about 540,000 cDNA molecules. MiXCR, applied by TCRdb to the PCR reads, yields one record per CDR3 protein. This sample has 740,000 or so distinct CDR3 sequences, with approximately 57% found just once. Germline V gene sequence: CDR1 LGHNT, CDR2 FRNRAP. This CDR3 is 15 amino acids long. Trimming stripped 2 bases from V and 1 base from J, with 11 bases between. Findings and limits, study-wide: The study found TRBV5-6, TRBV5-1 and TRBV20-1 among five TRBV segments more frequent in patients than controls. Those samples that were prepared in the same batch co-clustered strongly by F measure. In multiple sclerosis, normalized Chao1 diversity was significantly below that of controls.

The chain combines TRBV12-5 with TRBJ1-1; D gene ambiguous. The TCR was taken from a girl aged 10-17 years with multiple sclerosis. The material sequenced was blood. The CDR3 loop is CASGLPPSGNTEAFF. DNA of the CDR3: TGTGCTAGTGGTTTGCCACCGTCCGGGAACACTGAAGCTTTCTTT.